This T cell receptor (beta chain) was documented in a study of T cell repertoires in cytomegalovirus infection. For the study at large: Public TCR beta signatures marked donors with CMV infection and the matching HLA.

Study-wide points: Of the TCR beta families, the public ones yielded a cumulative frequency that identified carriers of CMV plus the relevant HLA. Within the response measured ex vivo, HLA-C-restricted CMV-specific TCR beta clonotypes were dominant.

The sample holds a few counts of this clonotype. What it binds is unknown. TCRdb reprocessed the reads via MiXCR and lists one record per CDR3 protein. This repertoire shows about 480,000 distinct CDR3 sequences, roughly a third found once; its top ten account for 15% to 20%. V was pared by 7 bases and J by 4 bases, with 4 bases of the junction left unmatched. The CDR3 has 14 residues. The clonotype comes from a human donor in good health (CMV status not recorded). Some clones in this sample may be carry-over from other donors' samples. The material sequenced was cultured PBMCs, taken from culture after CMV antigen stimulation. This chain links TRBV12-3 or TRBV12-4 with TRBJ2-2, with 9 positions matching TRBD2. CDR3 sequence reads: CASILAGSTGELFF. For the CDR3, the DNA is TGTGCCAGCATCCTAGCGGGAAGCACCGGGGAGCTGTTTTTT.